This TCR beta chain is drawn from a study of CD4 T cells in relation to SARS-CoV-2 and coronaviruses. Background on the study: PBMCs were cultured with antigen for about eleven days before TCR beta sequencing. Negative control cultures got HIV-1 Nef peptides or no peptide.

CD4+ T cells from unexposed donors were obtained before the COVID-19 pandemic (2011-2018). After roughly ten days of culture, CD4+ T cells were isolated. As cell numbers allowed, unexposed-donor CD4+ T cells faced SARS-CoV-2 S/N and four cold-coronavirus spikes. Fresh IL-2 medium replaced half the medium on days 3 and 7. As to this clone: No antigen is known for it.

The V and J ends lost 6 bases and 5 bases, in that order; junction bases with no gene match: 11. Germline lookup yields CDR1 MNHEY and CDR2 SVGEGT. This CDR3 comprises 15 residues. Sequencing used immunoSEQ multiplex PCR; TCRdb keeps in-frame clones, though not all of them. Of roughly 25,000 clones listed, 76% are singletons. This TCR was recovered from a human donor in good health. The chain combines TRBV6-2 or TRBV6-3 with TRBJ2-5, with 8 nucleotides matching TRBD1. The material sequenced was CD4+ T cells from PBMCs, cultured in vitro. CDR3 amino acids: CASSQGQGGMETQYF. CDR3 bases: TGTGCCAGCAGCCAAGGACAGGGAGGAATGGAGACCCAGTACTTC.